Below, one T cell receptor (beta chain) is given with its context. The antigen is undetermined. This record comes from a study of shared clonotypes between healthy human individuals. Trimming shortened V by 5 bases and J by 3 bases, and 11 bases separated the two germline ends. The germline CDR1 and CDR2 sequences are MNHNS and SASEGT. The CDR3 has 13 amino acids. Study-wide points: Sharing across a few donors was seen in around 5% of naive CD4 clonotypes.

Clones were sequenced by immunoSEQ multiplex PCR, and TCRdb holds only the in-frame ones, with some missing. The table records about 2.4 million clones, approximately 93% of them present only once. V and J are TRBV6-1 and TRBJ2-7, with no clear D. The sequence came from a man aged 18 to 29 in good health. Some clones in this sample may be carry-over from other donors' samples. The sample taken for sequencing was naive CD4+ T cells from PBMCs. This sample's subset: CD45RA+ positively selected. Written as DNA, the CDR3 is TGTGCCAGCAGTCGGTACAGCCTCTACGAGCAGTACTTC. Residues: CASSRYSLYEQYF.